Listed below are T cell receptor beta chains from one sample, sequenced in a study of blood T cell repertoires in COVID-19. TCRdb keeps only in-frame clones here, not all; method: immunoSEQ multiplex PCR. The sample yields 200,000 or so clones, 80% to 85% seen once. The source material was peripheral blood. The origin of the receptors is a woman in her sixties or seventies with acute or convalescent COVID-19. Each CDR3 is given with its conserved first and last residue.

v_call,cdr3_aa
TRBV2,CASRTEETQYF
TRBV18,CASSSDRVRYGYTF
TRBV7-9,CASSWPRRGLDTEAFF
TRBV5-6,CASSSGTGNEQYF
TRBV11-3,CASSSTGTSANEQFF
TRBV2,CASGQTSGGAYTGELFF
TRBV6-5,CASTRGSSGNTIYF
TRBV27,CASMSSGTGDYGYTF
TRBV7-9,CASSLGQGESPLHF
TRBV5-1,CASSLGQGGPNYGYTF
TRBV16,CASSQFLPQYGYTF
TRBV6-6,CASTLLGGGVGTEAFF
TRBV20-1,CSASSGGASYEQYF
TRBV6-1,CASSEFFSRNQPQHF
TRBV6-5,CASSPRAGGLTEAFF
TRBV4-2,CASSQPQGQGSGNTIYF
TRBV7-2,CASSLTSGATDTQYF
TRBV7-2,CASSLAVQDYGYTF
TRBV11-2,CASSLEGRTTSSGNTIYF
TRBV21-1,CASSNRKGLAGGWNQETQYF
TRBV20-1,CSVQGFYGYTF
TRBV29-1,CSARTGGSGEAFF
TRBV11-2,CASSLGGLFEKLFF
TRBV5-1,CASSSPGGSTGEQYF
TRBV29-1,CSPLGLAGGSSYNEQFF
TRBV7-9,CASSLSAYNEQFF
TRBV5-1,CASSPSQGPGGEQYF
TRBV5-1,CASSLGVQTGVGETQYF
TRBV12-3/TRBV12-4,CASRPTGLAEAFF
TRBV6-5,CASLPGQKNYGYTF
TRBV4-2,CASSQDPTGANYGYTF